The rows below give T cell receptor beta chains drawn from one sample of a study of blood T cells in healthy people across ages. TCRdb analysed the 5' RACE reads with MiXCR anew, one entry per CDR3 protein. The sample carries about 670,000 distinct CDR3 sequences, less than 45% recorded once. Input material: blood. These receptors were obtained from a man older than 75 in good health. The CDR3 runs from the conserved cysteine through the conserved F or W. A D gene is named only where the DNA matches it firmly. The size of a clone is reported for some rows only, either as once, few or many, or as a class for expanded clones.

d_gene: .
v_gene: TRBV12-3/TRBV12-4
j_gene: TRBJ2-4
abundance: few
CDR3aa: CASSFSPPNIQYF
CDR3nt: TGTGCCAGCAGTTTTTCTCCTCCGAACATTCAGTACTTC

d_gene: .
v_gene: TRBV12-3/TRBV12-4
j_gene: TRBJ1-5
abundance: .
CDR3aa: CASSLTDRLQPQHF
CDR3nt: TGTGCCAGCAGTTTGACAGACAGACTGCAGCCCCAGCATTTT

d_gene: .
v_gene: TRBV6-4
j_gene: TRBJ2-2
abundance: once
CDR3aa: CASSAEANTGELFF
CDR3nt: TGTGCCAGCAGTGCCGAAGCGAACACCGGGGAGCTGTTTTTT

d_gene: .
v_gene: TRBV7-2
j_gene: TRBJ2-6
abundance: once
CDR3aa: CASSPVSSGADVLTF
CDR3nt: TGTGCCAGCAGCCCCGTCTCCTCTGGGGCCGACGTCCTGACTTTC

d_gene: TRBD1
v_gene: TRBV6-2/TRBV6-3
j_gene: TRBJ2-5
abundance: .
CDR3aa: CASSHGATNRGETQYF
CDR3nt: TGTGCCAGCAGCCACGGCGCCACTAACAGGGGAGAGACCCAGTACTTC

d_gene: TRBD1
v_gene: TRBV11-2
j_gene: TRBJ2-7
abundance: .
CDR3aa: CASSTTGGSYEQYF
CDR3nt: TGTGCCAGCAGTACGACAGGGGGCTCCTACGAGCAGTACTTC

d_gene: TRBD2
v_gene: TRBV12-3/TRBV12-4
j_gene: TRBJ2-7
abundance: .
CDR3aa: CASGPRTSGSYEQYF
CDR3nt: TGTGCCAGCGGGCCAAGGACTAGCGGGAGTTACGAGCAGTACTTC

d_gene: TRBD1
v_gene: TRBV6-5
j_gene: TRBJ1-4
abundance: few
CDR3aa: CASSYGQGTNEKLFF
CDR3nt: TGTGCCAGCAGTTACGGACAGGGGACTAATGAAAAACTGTTCTTT

d_gene: TRBD2
v_gene: TRBV3-1
j_gene: TRBJ2-3
abundance: few
CDR3aa: CASSQSVSGKDTQYF
CDR3nt: TGTGCCAGCAGCCAATCGGTCAGCGGGAAAGATACGCAGTATTTT

d_gene: .
v_gene: TRBV5-8
j_gene: TRBJ1-2
abundance: many
CDR3aa: CASSDLASTYGYTF
CDR3nt: TGTGCCAGCAGCGACCTTGCCAGCACATATGGCTACACCTTC

d_gene: TRBD1
v_gene: TRBV7-2
j_gene: TRBJ2-7
abundance: .
CDR3aa: CASSFPDRGTYEQYF
CDR3nt: TGTGCCAGCAGCTTCCCGGACAGGGGGACCTACGAGCAGTACTTC

d_gene: .
v_gene: TRBV29-1
j_gene: TRBJ2-3
abundance: many
CDR3aa: CSARETGDTQYF
CDR3nt: TGCAGCGCCCGGGAGACGGGAGATACGCAGTATTTT

d_gene: .
v_gene: TRBV20-1
j_gene: TRBJ2-7
abundance: .
CDR3aa: CSSKGGGRRDEQYF
CDR3nt: TGCAGTTCCAAGGGGGGCGGGAGAAGGGATGAGCAGTACTTC

d_gene: .
v_gene: TRBV20-1
j_gene: TRBJ2-7
abundance: .
CDR3aa: CSARDRTKVTYEQYF
CDR3nt: TGCAGTGCTAGAGATCGAACAAAAGTCACCTACGAGCAGTACTTC

d_gene: .
v_gene: TRBV28
j_gene: TRBJ2-7
abundance: .
CDR3aa: CASRATGTTYEQYF
CDR3nt: TGTGCCAGCAGAGCTACCGGGACAACCTACGAGCAGTACTTC

d_gene: .
v_gene: TRBV27
j_gene: TRBJ2-4
abundance: few
CDR3aa: CASGTTAAKNIQYF
CDR3nt: TGTGCCAGTGGGACCACCGCAGCCAAAAACATTCAGTACTTC

d_gene: TRBD1
v_gene: TRBV18
j_gene: TRBJ2-5
abundance: .
CDR3aa: CASSAFSSGTGRGEQYF
CDR3nt: TGTGCCAGCTCAGCGTTCTCTTCCGGGACAGGGCGTGGGGAGCAGTACTTC

d_gene: .
v_gene: TRBV20-1
j_gene: TRBJ1-1
abundance: .
CDR3aa: CSATRLRGEAFF
CDR3nt: TGCAGTGCTACGCGACTGCGGGGTGAAGCTTTCTTT

d_gene: TRBD2
v_gene: TRBV3-1
j_gene: TRBJ2-3
abundance: .
CDR3aa: CASSVRAGGGTDTQYF
CDR3nt: TGTGCCAGCAGCGTCCGAGCGGGGGGCGGCACAGATACGCAGTATTTT